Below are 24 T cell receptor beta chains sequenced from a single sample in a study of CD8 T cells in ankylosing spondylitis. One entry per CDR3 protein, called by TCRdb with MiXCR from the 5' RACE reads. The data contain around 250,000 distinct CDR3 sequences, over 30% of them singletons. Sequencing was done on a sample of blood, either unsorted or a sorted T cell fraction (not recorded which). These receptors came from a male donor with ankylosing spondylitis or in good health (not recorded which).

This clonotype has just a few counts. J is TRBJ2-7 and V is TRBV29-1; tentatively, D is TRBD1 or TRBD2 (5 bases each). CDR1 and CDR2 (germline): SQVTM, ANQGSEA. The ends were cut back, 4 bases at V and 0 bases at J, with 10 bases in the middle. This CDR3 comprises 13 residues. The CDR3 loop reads CSVGVGTSYEQYF. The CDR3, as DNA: TGCAGCGTTGGCGTCGGGACCTCCTACGAGCAGTACTTC.

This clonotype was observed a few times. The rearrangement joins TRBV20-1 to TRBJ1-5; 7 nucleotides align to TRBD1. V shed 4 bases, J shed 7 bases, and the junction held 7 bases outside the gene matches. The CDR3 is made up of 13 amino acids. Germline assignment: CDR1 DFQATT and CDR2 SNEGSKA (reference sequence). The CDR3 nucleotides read TGCAGTGCTACCAGGGGGGCGCGGCAGCCCCAGCATTTT. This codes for CSATRGARQPQHF.

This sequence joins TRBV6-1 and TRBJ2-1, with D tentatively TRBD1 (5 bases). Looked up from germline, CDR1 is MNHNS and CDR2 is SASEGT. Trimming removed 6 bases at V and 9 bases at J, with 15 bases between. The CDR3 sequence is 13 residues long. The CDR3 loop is CASRGTGQGEQFF. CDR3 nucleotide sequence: TGTGCCAGCAGAGGTACCGGGCAGGGTGAGCAGTTCTTC.

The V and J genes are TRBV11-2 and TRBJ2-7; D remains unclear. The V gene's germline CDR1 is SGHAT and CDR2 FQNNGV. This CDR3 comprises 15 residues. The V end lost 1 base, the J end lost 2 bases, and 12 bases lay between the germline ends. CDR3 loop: CASSLGPSVTYEQYF. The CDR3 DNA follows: TGTGCCAGCAGCTTAGGGCCTTCCGTTACCTACGAGCAGTACTTC.

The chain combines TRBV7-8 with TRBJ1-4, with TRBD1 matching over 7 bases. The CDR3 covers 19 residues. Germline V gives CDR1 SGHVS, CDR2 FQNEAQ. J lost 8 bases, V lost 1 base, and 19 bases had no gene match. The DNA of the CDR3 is TGTGCCAGCAGCTTAGAGTATGGGACAGTCAGCCCCGGGGTCGAAAAACTGTTTTTT. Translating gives CASSLEYGTVSPGVEKLFF.

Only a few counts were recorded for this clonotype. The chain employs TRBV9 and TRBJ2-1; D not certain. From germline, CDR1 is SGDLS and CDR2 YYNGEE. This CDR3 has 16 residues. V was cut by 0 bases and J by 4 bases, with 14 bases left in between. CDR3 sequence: CASSVGRVQGYNEQFF. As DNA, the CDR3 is TGTGCCAGCAGCGTAGGCCGGGTCCAAGGTTACAATGAGCAGTTCTTC.

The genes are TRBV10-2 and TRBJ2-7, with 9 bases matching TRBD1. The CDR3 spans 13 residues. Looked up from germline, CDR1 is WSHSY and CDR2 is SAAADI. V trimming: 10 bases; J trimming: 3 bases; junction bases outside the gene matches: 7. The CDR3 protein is CATHLDRGYEQYF. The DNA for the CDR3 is TGCGCCACCCATCTGGACAGGGGCTACGAGCAGTACTTC.

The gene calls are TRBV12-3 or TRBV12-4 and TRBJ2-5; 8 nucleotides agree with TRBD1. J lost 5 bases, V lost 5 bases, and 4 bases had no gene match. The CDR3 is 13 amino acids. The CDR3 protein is CASSRRGRETQYF. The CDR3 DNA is TGTGCCAGCAGTCGCAGGGGGCGGGAGACCCAGTACTTC.

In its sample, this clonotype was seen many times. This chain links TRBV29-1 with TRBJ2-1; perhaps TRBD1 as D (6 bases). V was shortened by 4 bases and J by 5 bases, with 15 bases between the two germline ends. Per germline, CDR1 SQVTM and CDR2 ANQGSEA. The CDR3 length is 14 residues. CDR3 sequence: CSVAGHNTNNEQFF. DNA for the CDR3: TGCAGCGTTGCGGGACACAACACCAACAATGAGCAGTTCTTC.

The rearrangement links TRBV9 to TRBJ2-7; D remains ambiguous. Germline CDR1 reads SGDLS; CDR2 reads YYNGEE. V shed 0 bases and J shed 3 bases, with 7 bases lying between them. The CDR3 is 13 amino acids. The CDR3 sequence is CASSVEAGYEQYF. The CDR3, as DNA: TGTGCCAGCAGCGTAGAAGCAGGCTACGAGCAGTACTTC.

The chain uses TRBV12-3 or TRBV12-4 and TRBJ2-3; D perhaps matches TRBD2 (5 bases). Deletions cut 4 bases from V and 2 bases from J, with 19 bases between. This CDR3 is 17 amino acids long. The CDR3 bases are TGTGCCAGCAGTTACCCGAGAAAGGACTCCTTCACAGATACGCAGTATTTT. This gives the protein CASSYPRKDSFTDTQYF.

The CDR3 spells CASSPIPGRRGTEAFF. CDR3 DNA: TGTGCCAGCAGTCCCATTCCAGGGCGGAGGGGCACTGAAGCTTTCTTT. This chain uses TRBV12-3 or TRBV12-4 with TRBJ1-1, with D maybe TRBD1 (5 bases). V was shortened by 5 bases and J by 4 bases, with 20 bases between the two germline ends. This CDR3 spans 16 amino acids.

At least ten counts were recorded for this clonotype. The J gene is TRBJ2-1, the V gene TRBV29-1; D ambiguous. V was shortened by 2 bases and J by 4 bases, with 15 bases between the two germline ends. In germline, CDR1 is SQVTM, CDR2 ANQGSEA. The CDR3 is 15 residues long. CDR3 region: CSVESGQNIYNEQFF. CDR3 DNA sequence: TGCAGCGTTGAAAGTGGGCAGAACATTTACAATGAGCAGTTCTTC.

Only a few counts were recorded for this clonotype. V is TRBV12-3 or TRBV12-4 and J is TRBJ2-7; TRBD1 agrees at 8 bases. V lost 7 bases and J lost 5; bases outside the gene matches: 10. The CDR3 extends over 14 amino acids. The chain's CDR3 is CASTPDRARNEQYF. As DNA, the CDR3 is TGTGCCAGCACCCCGGACAGGGCTAGAAACGAGCAGTACTTC.

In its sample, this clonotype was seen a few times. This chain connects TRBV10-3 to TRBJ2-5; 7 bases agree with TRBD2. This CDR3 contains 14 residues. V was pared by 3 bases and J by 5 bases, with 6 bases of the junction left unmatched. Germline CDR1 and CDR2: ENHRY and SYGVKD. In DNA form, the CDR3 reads TGTGCCATCAGTGATGGGCAGGGAGGGGAGACCCAGTACTTC. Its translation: CAISDGQGGETQYF.

The CDR3 DNA reads TGTGCCAGCAGCGTAGGGGTCCGGGGGCACATGAACACTGAAGCTTTCTTT. Translating it yields CASSVGVRGHMNTEAFF. The chain recombines TRBV9 with TRBJ1-1; D is perhaps TRBD1 (6 bases). Germline loops: CDR1 SGDLS, CDR2 YYNGEE. This CDR3 spans 17 amino acids. The V end lost 0 bases, the J end lost 0 bases, and 15 bases lay between the germline ends. Looking up the rest from reference TRBV9 and TRBJ1-1 gives the full variable domain: DSGVTQTPKHLITATGQRVTLRCSPRSGDLSVYWYQQSLDQGLQFLIQYYNGEERAKGNILERFSAQQFPDLHSELNLSSLELGDSALYFCASSVGVRGHMNTEAFFGQGTRLTVV.

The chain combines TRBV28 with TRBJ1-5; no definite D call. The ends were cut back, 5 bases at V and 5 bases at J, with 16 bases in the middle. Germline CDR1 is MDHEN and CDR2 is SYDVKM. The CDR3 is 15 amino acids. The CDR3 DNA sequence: TGTGCCAGCAGTCCAGGAGTGGTTGTCTATCAGCCCCAGCATTTT. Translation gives CASSPGVVVYQPQHF.

For the CDR3, the DNA is TGTGCCATCAGTGAGTCGAGGGCTAGCGGGGGATACCAAGAGACCCAGTACTTC. It specifies CAISESRASGGYQETQYF. V gene TRBV10-3 combines with J gene TRBJ2-5; TRBD2 aligns across 10 bases. Looked up from germline, CDR1 is ENHRY and CDR2 is SYGVKD. The junction had 7 bases not matched to a gene; V was cut back by 0 bases and J by 0 bases. The CDR3 extends over 18 amino acids.

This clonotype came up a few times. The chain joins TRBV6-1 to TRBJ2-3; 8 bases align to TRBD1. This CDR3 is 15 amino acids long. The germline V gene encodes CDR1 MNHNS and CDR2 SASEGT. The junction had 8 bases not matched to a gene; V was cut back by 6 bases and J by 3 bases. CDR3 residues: CASRRQGQTTDTQYF. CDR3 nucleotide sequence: TGTGCCAGCAGACGACAGGGGCAGACAACAGATACGCAGTATTTT.

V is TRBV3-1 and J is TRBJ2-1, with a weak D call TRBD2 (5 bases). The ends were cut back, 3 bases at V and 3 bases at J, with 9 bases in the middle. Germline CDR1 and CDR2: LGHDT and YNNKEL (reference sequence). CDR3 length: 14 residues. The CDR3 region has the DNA TGTGCCAGCAGCCACGACGGGGACTACAATGAGCAGTTCTTC. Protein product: CASSHDGDYNEQFF.

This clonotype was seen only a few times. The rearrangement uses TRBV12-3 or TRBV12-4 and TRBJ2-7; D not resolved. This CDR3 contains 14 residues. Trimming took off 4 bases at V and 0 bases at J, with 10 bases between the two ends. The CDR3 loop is CASSSGFLSYEQYF. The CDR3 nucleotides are TGTGCCAGCAGTTCCGGGTTCCTCTCCTACGAGCAGTACTTC.

CDR3 DNA: TGTGCCAGCAGTGCACAGGGACATGAAAAACTGTTTTTT. Translation: CASSAQGHEKLFF. The chain employs TRBV6-1 and TRBJ1-4; TRBD1 might be the D (6 bases). Germline V gives CDR1 MNHNS, CDR2 SASEGT. V gave up 4 bases and J gave up 6 bases, with 9 bases separating them. This CDR3 is 13 amino acids long.

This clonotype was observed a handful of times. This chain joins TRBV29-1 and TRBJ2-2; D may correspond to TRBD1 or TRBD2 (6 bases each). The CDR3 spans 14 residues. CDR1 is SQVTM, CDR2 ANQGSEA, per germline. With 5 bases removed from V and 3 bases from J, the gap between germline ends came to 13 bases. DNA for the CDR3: TGCAGCGTTCTGCCAGGGGAGGACACCGGGGAGCTGTTTTTT. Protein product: CSVLPGEDTGELFF.

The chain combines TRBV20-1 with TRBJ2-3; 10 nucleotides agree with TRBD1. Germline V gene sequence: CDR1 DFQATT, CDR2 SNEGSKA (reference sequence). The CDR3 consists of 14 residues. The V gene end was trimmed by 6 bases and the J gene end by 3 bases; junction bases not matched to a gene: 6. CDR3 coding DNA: TGCAGTGCCGAGACAGGGGGCGAGACAGATACGCAGTATTTT. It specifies CSAETGGETDTQYF.